The text below deals with one T cell receptor beta chain. These data are taken from a study of blood T cell repertoires in COVID-19. Study at large: Specimens from acute and convalescent COVID-19 originated in the United States, Italy and Spain. The analysed material was cDNA or gDNA that came from T cells, B-cell-depleted T cells, or PBMCs.

The assay was immunoSEQ multiplex PCR, and TCRdb's table has in-frame clones only and misses some. The sample yields approximately 200,000 clones, approximately 78% seen once. After removal of 10 bases from V and 6 bases from J, the junction contained 13 bases not matched to a gene. The CDR3 spans 14 residues. Germline loops: CDR1 MNHEY, CDR2 SVGAGI. This rearrangement joins TRBV6-5 to TRBJ2-7, with 9 bases that match TRBD2. The receptor's source is a woman of 80 years or more with COVID-19, enrolled during active disease. Sequencing was carried out using peripheral blood. The CDR3 bases are TGTGCCACGGCTAGCGGGGACTTATTGGGCGAGCAGTACTTC. Translating it yields CATASGDLLGEQYF.